This TCR beta chain was recovered during a study of blood T cell repertoires in COVID-19. Study as a whole: Sources were T cells, B-cell-depleted T cells, or PBMCs; the material itself was cDNA or gDNA.

This clone was counted a few times. Original handling: Nucleated cell counts were estimated from reference gene primer amplification. This table comes from immunoSEQ multiplex PCR, and its TCRdb copy is limited to in-frame clones, with some not included. That table furnishes V, J and clone size, whereas the DNA furnished D and trimming. The sample lists more than 85,000 clones; over 85% were seen once. Sequenced input: peripheral blood. The sequence derives from an older man with acute or convalescent COVID-19.

CDR3 nucleotides: TGTGCCAGCAGTTTTTGGGAGGGGGTCGAGCAGTACTTC. As protein: CASSFWEGVEQYF. The genes are TRBV12-3 or TRBV12-4 and TRBJ2-7, with D maybe TRBD2 (7 bases). The CDR3 runs to 13 residues. Trimming cost V 3 bases and J 6 bases, with 12 bases left between them.